The TCR beta chain described here comes from a study of beta chain features in type 1 diabetes. General study results and limits: Among patients with Type 1 diabetes, TCRB CDR3s were moderately but significantly shorter in every one of the four CD4+ subsets. Cells expressing TCR highly could be over-represented by cDNA sequencing.

The entirety of the isolated RNA underwent reverse transcription, so expressed TCRB transcripts were sequenced. Generated by immunoSEQ multiplex PCR, the TCRdb table keeps only in-frame clones and is missing some. Found here are hundreds of thousands of clones, approximately 15% of them singletons; the top ten hold around 0.015%. This clone was observed a handful of times. Antigen: not known. V lost 0 bases, J lost 6 bases, and 8 bases lay in between. This CDR3 has 13 amino acids. Germline V gives CDR1 MGHDK, CDR2 SYGVNS. This chain links TRBV25-1 with TRBJ1-2; D might be TRBD1 (5 bases). Sequencing was done on a sample of naive CD4+ T cells from blood. The TCR was taken from a man younger than 35 with type 1 diabetes. The CDR3 DNA follows: TGTGCCAGCAGTGAATATTTAGGGGATGGCTACACCTTC. This codes for CASSEYLGDGYTF.